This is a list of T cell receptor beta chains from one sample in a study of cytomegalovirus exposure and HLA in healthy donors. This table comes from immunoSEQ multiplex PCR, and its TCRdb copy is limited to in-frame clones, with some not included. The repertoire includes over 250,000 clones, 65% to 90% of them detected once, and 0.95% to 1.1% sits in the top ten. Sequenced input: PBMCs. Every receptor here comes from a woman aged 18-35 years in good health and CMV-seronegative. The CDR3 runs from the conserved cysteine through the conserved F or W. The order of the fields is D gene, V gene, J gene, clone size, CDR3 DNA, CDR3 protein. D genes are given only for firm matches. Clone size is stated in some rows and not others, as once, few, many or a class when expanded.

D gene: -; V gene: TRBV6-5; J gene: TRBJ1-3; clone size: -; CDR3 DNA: TGTGCCAGCAGTTCGGACAGAAACACCATATATTTT; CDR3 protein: CASSSDRNTIYF
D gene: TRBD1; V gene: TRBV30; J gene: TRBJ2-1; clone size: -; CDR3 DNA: TGTGCCGGAACCGGGACAGGGGCGCAGAGAGCGTCGTTCTTC; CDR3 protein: CAGTGTGAQRASFF
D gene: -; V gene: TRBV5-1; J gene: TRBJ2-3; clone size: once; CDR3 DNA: TGCGCCAGCAGCCCACGAGGCGCCTCCGGGACAGATACGCAGTATTTT; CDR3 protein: CASSPRGASGTDTQYF
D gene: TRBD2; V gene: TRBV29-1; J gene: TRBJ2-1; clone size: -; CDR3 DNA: TGCAGCGCCCGCCAGGTCTGGCGGGAGAGGAAGGGGCACAATGAGCAGTTCTTC; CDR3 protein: CSARQVWRERKGHNEQFF
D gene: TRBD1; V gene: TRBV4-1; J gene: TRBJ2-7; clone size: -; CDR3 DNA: TGCGCCAGCAGCCAAGGCCAGGGGGCATGGTACGAGCAGTACTTC; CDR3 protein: CASSQGQGAWYEQYF
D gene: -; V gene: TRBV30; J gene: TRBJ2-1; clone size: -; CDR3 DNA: TGTGCCTGGGATAAAGGACTACCAGACGACAATGAGCAGTTCTTC; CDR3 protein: CAWDKGLPDDNEQFF
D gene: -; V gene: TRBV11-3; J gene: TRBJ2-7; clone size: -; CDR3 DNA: TGTGCCAGCAGCTTCGCCACCAGCGAGCAGTACTTC; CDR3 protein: CASSFATSEQYF
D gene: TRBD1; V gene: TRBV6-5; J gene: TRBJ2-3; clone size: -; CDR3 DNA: TGTGCCAGCAGTTACTCCGAGGGCAGGGGGGATACGCAGTATTTT; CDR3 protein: CASSYSEGRGDTQYF
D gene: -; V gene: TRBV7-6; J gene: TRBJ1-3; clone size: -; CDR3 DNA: TGTGCCAGCAGGGCCATCGGGATCTCTGGAAACACCATATATTTT; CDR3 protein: CASRAIGISGNTIYF
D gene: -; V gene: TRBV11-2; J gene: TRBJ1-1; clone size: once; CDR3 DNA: TGTGCCAGCAGGGGGGCCAGGATGAACACTGAAGCTTTCTTT; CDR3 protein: CASRGARMNTEAFF
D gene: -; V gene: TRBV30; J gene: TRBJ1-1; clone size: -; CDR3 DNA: TGTGCCTGGAAATCTAACAGGGCTCTAGTCACTGAAGCTTTCTTT; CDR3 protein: CAWKSNRALVTEAFF
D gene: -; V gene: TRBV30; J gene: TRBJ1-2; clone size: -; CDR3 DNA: TGTGCCCGGGGGGACTTAACAAACTATGGCTACACCTTC; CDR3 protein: CARGDLTNYGYTF
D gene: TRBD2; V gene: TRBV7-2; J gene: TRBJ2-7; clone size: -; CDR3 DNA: TGTGCCAGCAGCTTTATCAGCGGGGGGGCCTACGAGCAGTACTTC; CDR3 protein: CASSFISGGAYEQYF
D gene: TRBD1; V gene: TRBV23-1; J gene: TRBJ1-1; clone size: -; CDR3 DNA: TGCGCCAGCGGAAAAAGACAGGGGGTTTACACTGAAGCTTTCTTT; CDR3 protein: CASGKRQGVYTEAFF
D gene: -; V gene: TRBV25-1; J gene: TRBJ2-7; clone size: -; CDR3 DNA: TGTGCCAGCAGTGGGCACCACGAGCAGTACTTC; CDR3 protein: CASSGHHEQYF
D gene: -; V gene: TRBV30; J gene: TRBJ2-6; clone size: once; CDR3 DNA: TGTGCCTCCGCGGGAAGTGGGGCCAACGTCCTGACTTTC; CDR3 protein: CASAGSGANVLTF
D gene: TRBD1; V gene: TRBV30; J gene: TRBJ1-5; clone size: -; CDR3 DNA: TGTGCCTGGAGTCCCCAGGGGGGAAGCCAGCCCCAGCATTTT; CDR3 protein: CAWSPQGGSQPQHF
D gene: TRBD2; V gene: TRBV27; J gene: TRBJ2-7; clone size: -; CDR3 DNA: TGTGCCAGCAGACACCACCGACTAGCGGGGGACTACGAGCAGTACTTC; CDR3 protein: CASRHHRLAGDYEQYF
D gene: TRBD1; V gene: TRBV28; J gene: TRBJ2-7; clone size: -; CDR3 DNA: TGTGCCAGCAACCACCGGGACAGGGAGAACGAGCAGTACTTC; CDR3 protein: CASNHRDRENEQYF
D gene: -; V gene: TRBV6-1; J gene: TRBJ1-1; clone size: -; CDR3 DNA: TGTGCCAGCAGCCGACAGACAGCAATGAACACTGAAGCTTTCTTT; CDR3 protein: CASSRQTAMNTEAFF
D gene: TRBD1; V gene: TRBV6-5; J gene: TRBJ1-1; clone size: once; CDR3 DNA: TGTGCCAGCAGTCCCCCGGGACAGGGTTACACTGAAGCTTTCTTT; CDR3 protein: CASSPPGQGYTEAFF
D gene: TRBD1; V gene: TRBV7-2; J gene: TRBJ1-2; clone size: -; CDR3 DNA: TGTGCCAGCAGCTCGGGACAGGGAGCCTCTGGCTATGGCTACACCTTC; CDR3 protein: CASSSGQGASGYGYTF
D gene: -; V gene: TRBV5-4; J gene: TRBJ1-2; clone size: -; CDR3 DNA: TGTGCCAGCAGCCAGGCTGGGAGGGCTGCTGGCTACACCTTC; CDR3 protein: CASSQAGRAAGYTF
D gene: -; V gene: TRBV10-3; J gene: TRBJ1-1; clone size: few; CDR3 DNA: TGTGCCATCAGTGACTCCGACAGGAACACTGAAGCTTTCTTT; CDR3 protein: CAISDSDRNTEAFF
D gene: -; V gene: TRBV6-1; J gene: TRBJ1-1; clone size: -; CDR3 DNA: TGTGCCACCCTGGGGGCGGCGGGCACTGAAGCTTTCTTT; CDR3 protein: CATLGAAGTEAFF
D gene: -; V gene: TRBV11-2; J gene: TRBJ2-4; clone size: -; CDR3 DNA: TGTGCCAGCAGCTTAGTTACGGTAAACATTCAGTACTTC; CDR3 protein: CASSLVTVNIQYF
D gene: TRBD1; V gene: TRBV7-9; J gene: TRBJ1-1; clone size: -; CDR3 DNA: TGTGCCAGCAGCTGGGACAGGGAGAACACTGAAGCTTTCTTT; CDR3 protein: CASSWDRENTEAFF
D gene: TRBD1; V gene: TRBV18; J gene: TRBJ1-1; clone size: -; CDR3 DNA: TGTGCCAGCTCACGGGACAGGGGTTCGGAAGCTTTCTTT; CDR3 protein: CASSRDRGSEAFF
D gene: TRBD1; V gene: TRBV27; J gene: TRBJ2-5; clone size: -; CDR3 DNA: TGTGCCAGCAGCAATATCGACGGACAGGGGTCAGAGACCCAGTACTTC; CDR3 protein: CASSNIDGQGSETQYF
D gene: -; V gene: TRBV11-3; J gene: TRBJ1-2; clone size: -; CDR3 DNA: TGTGCCAGCAGTCCAGCCAACGGGTATGGCTACACCTTC; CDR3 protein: CASSPANGYGYTF
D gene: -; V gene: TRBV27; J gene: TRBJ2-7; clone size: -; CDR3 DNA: TGTGCCAGCAGTCGGGGAGGGGGACGGATGATCTACGAGCAGTACTTC; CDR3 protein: CASSRGGGRMIYEQYF
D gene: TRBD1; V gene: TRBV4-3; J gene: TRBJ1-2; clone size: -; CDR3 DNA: TGCGCCAGCAGCCACCCCGGACAGGGGCTTAACTATGGCTACACCTTC; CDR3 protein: CASSHPGQGLNYGYTF
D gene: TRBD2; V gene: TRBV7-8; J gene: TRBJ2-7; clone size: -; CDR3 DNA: TGTGCCAGCAGCCCTAGGCGACTAGCGGTCAACACCGAGCAGTACTTC; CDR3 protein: CASSPRRLAVNTEQYF
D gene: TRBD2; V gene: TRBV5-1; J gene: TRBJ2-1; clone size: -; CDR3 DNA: TGCGCCAGCCAATGGGAGGGTGGATACAATGAGCAGTTCTTC; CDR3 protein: CASQWEGGYNEQFF
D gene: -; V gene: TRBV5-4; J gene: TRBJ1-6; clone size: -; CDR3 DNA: TGTGCCAGCAGCTTGGGGCTTAATTCACCCCTCCACTTT; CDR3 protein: CASSLGLNSPLHF
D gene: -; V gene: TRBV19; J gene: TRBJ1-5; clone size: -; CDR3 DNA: TGTGCCAGTAGTATAGGCCAGTTCAGTGAAGCCCAGCATTTT; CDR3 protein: CASSIGQFSEAQHF
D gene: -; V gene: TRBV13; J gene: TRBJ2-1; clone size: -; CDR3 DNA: TGTGCCAGCAGCTTAGGCACTCAATACAATGAGCAGTTCTTC; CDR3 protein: CASSLGTQYNEQFF
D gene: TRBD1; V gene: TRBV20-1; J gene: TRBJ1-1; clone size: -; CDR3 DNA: TGCAGTGCTACGACAGGGGCGGGAGCTTTCTTT; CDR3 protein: CSATTGAGAFF
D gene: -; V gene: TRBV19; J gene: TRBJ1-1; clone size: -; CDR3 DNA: TGTGCCAGTAGCGTTTTGCCCGAGGGTAACACTGAAGCTTTCTTT; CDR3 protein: CASSVLPEGNTEAFF
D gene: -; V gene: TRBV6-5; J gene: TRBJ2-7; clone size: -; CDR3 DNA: TGTGCCAGCAGTCTCGGACTTATTCTACACTTC; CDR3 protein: CASSLGLILHF
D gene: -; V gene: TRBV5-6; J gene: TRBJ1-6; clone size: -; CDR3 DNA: TGTGCCAGCAGCTTGGGTTGGGGACAAGATAATTCACCCCTCCACTTT; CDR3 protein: CASSLGWGQDNSPLHF
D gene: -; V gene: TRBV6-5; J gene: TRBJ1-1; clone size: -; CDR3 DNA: TGTGCCAGCAGAAGGGGCCCGAACACTGAAGCTTTCTTT; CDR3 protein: CASRRGPNTEAFF
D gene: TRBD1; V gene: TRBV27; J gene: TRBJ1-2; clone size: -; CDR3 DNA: TGTGCCAGCTCCGGGACAGGGGCCTACGGCTACACCTTC; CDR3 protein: CASSGTGAYGYTF
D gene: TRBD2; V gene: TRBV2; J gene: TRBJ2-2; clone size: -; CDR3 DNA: TGTGCCAGCAGTGAAGCGCTGGGCGGGGGGCCTTGGGAGCTGTTTTTT; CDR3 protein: CASSEALGGGPWELFF
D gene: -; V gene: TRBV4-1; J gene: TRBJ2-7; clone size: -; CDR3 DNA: TGCGCCAGCAGCTCCGTTCCATCTACCTACGAGCAGTACTTC; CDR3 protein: CASSSVPSTYEQYF
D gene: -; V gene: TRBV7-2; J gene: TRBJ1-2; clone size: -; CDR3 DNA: TGTGCCAGCACCCGTGTCACCGACAGCCTCTATGGCTACACCTTC; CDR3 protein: CASTRVTDSLYGYTF
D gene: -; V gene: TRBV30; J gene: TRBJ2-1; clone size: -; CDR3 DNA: TGTGCCTGGAGTGCCCCCATTGGCGGGATGTACAATGAGCAGTTCTTC; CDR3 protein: CAWSAPIGGMYNEQFF
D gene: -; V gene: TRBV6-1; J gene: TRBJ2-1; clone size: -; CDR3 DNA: TGTGCCAGCACTAATGGGGAGTACGCCTACAATGAGCAGTTCTTC; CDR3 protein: CASTNGEYAYNEQFF
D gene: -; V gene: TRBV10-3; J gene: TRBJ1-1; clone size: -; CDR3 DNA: TGTGCCATCAAGGAGGGTTCTGAAGCTTTCTTT; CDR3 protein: CAIKEGSEAFF
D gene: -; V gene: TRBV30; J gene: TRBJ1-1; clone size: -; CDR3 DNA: TGTGCCTGGAGTGTACACCGTTTGAGACAGTGGGGCACTGAAGCTTTCTTT; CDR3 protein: CAWSVHRLRQWGTEAFF